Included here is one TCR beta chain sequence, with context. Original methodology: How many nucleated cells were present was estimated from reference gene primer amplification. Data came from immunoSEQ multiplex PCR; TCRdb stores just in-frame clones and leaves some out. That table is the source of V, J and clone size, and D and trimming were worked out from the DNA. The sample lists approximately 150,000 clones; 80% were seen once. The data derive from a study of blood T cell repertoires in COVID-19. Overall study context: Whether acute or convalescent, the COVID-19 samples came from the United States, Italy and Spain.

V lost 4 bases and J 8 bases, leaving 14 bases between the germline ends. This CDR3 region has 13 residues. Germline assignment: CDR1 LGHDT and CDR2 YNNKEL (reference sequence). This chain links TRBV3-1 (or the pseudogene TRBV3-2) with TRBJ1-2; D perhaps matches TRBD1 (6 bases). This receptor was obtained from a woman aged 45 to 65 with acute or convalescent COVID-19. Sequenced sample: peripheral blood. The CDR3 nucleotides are TGTGCCAGCAGCCTCGACAGGAAGAAAGGCTACACCTTC. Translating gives CASSLDRKKGYTF.